The source of this T cell receptor beta chain is a study of kidney transplant recipient with SARS-CoV-2 infection. This clonotype has at least ten counts. TCRdb called the reads again in MiXCR, with one record for every CDR3 protein. The sample holds 200,000 to 300,000 distinct CDR3 sequences, roughly 26% seen once. Trimming took off 0 bases at V and 7 bases at J, with 19 bases between the two ends. The germline V gene encodes CDR1 MNHNY and CDR2 SVGAGI (reference sequence). The CDR3 is 17 residues long. The chain carries TRBV6-6 and TRBJ1-5, with D possibly being TRBD1 (5 bases). This material consisted of a blood sample, taken at baseline and on day 111 from a kidney transplant recipient. The source of this sequence is a male patient aged 25-45 years who had COVID-19 and was a kidney transplant recipient. Some T cells may have come from the graft donor. The CDR3 DNA follows: TGTGCCAGCAGTTACTCTGGGAGGGCAGGGAGTAGCCAGCCCCAGCATTTT. Residues: CASSYSGRAGSSQPQHF.